The sequence of this T cell receptor (beta chain) was determined in a study of blood T cell repertoires in COVID-19. Study as a whole: COVID-19 samples, acute and convalescent, were from the United States, Italy and Spain. The cDNA or gDNA used as material had been derived from T cells, B-cell-depleted T cells, or PBMCs.

J was trimmed by 3 bases and V by 3 bases; bases with no gene match: 4. The germline gives CDR1 KGHDR, CDR2 SFDVKD. The CDR3 has 15 amino acids. Authors' data handling: Reference gene primer amplification yielded estimated nucleated cell counts. Method: immunoSEQ multiplex PCR; TCRdb's copy keeps in-frame clones and lacks some. D and trimming come from the DNA, and the V and J calls and clone size come from that table. The data show some 400,000 clones, about 89% seen once. This receptor was identified in a woman aged 25 to 39 with COVID-19, enrolled during active disease. The sequenced sample consisted of peripheral blood. The V gene is TRBV24-1, the J gene TRBJ1-2; 9 bases agree with TRBD1. The chain's CDR3 is CATSDPGQGHYGYTF. CDR3 DNA: TGTGCCACCAGTGATCCTGGACAGGGGCACTATGGCTACACCTTC.